The source of this T cell receptor beta chain is a study of T cell clones after liver transplantation. The wider study: Standard immunosuppression, with no induction, continued until 12-24 months after transplant.

Study results and limitations: Post-transplant time points were not standardized, so conclusions are preliminary. Graft donor-reactive T cells possibly entered the graft instead of undergoing deletion.

V dropped 4 bases and J dropped 0 bases, with 18 bases sitting between them. The length of the CDR3 is 17 residues. CDR1 is SEHNR and CDR2 is FQNEAQ in the germline V gene (reference sequence). Comment on this clone: No antigen is known for it.

TCRdb's copy holds only in-frame clones and misses some; the assay was immunoSEQ multiplex PCR. The table records fewer than 65,000 clones, 60% to 80% of them present only once. This material consisted of CD4+ T cells from blood, taken at the 22-month timepoint. The chain combines TRBV7-9 with TRBJ1-2; D possibly corresponds to TRBD1 (5 bases). This TCR came from a human patient who received a liver transplant. A share of the T cells may be of graft donor origin. CDR3 in amino acids: CASSSPARLTANYGYTF. CDR3 in DNA: TGTGCCAGCAGCTCCCCAGCACGACTGACAGCTAACTATGGCTACACCTTC. Using reference TRBV7-9 and TRBJ1-2 for the parts outside the CDR3, the full variable domain is DTGVSQNPRHKITKRGQNVTFRCDPISEHNRLYWYRQTLGQGPEFLTYFQNEAQLEKSRLLSDRFSAERPKGSFSTLEIQRTEQGDSAMYLCASSSPARLTANYGYTFGSGTRLTVV.